Reported below is one T cell receptor (beta chain). No antigen is known for it. The data originate from a study of graft-versus-host responses after intestinal transplantation. Across the study: The recipients all started with anti-thymocyte globulin induction and then took tacrolimus and steroids for approximately 3 years.

Study-wide results and limits: GvH clones were found in recipient marrow; some appeared first in ileum or blood. In patients with graft-donor T cell macrochimerism, allograft graft-versus-host to host-versus-graft clonal ratios were high.

V lost 2 bases and J lost 7, with 2 bases in between. The CDR3 is made up of 10 amino acids. CDR1 is SNHLY, CDR2 FYNNEI, per germline. Sequencing was performed with immunoSEQ multiplex PCR; in TCRdb, only in-frame clones are kept and a portion is missing. The sample has roughly 43,000 clones; approximately 94% are singletons. This sequence joins TRBV2 and TRBJ1-2; D gene uncertain. The source of this sequence is a human patient who received an intestinal transplant, so some T cells may come from the graft donor. The source material was PBMCs, sampled around 350 days after intestinal transplant. Here the CDR3 DNA reads TGTGCCAGCAGTGAACCTGGCTACACCTTC. This sequence encodes CASSEPGYTF. Based on the CDR3 plus reference TRBV2 and TRBJ1-2, the full variable domain is EPEVTQTPSHQVTQMGQEVILRCVPISNHLYFYWYRQILGQKVEFLVSFYNNEISEKSEIFDDQFSVERPDGSNFTLKIRSTKLEDSAMYFCASSEPGYTFGSGTRLTVV.